The 28 T cell receptor beta chains reported below all come from one sample, sequenced in a study of response to subunit inactivated influenza vaccine. Using its own MiXCR run on the RT-PCR reads, TCRdb lists one record per CDR3 protein. The sample contains hundreds of thousands of distinct CDR3 sequences, about 18% of which appear only once. Sample: PBMCs from blood, taken approximately 5 days after vaccination. The receptors were gathered from a man aged 50 to 60 who received an inactivated influenza vaccine.

This clonotype was counted only a few times. The chain recombines TRBV6-5 with TRBJ2-7, with 8 bases that match TRBD1. J lost 3 bases, V lost 1 base, and 2 bases had no gene match. Germline V gene lookup returns CDR1 MNHEY and CDR2 SVGAGI. The CDR3 is 14 amino acids. The CDR3 coding sequence is TGTGCCAGCAGTTACTTTGGACAGGGCTACGAGCAGTACTTC. Encoded protein: CASSYFGQGYEQYF.

This clonotype came up many times. The chain carries TRBV29-1 and TRBJ2-2; weak D call: TRBD1 (6 bases). Germline values: CDR1 SQVTM, CDR2 ANQGSEA. Trimming removed 7 bases from V and 4 bases from J, with 13 bases in between. There are 13 residues in the CDR3. The CDR3 DNA is TGCAGCGGGCAGGGGCCGGGCACCGGGGAGCTGTTTTTT. This sequence encodes CSGQGPGTGELFF.

This clonotype has a handful of counts. This chain joins TRBV5-1 and TRBJ2-3; no definite D call. The CDR3 is 17 amino acids. In germline, CDR1 is SGHRS, CDR2 YFSETQ. V shed 4 bases and J shed 6 bases, with 24 bases lying between them. The CDR3 DNA follows: TGCGCCAGCAGCCTTGAACGTACCAATAGCTCGGAGGATACGCAGTATTTT. This sequence encodes CASSLERTNSSEDTQYF. Variable domain in full (rest from reference TRBV5-1 and TRBJ2-3): KAGVTQTPRYLIKTRGQQVTLSCSPISGHRSVSWYQQTPGQGLQFLFEYFSETQRNKGNFPGRFSGRQFSNSRSEMNVSTLELGDSALYLCASSLERTNSSEDTQYFGPGTRLTVL.

CDR3 DNA sequence: TGCAGTGCTCACAACATTAAGGGACAGGCCCAGGGGGTTGCCAAAAACATTCAGTACTTC. It yields the protein CSAHNIKGQAQGVAKNIQYF. This chain joins TRBV20-1 and TRBJ2-4, with 8 bases lining up with TRBD1. Germline CDR1 reads DFQATT; CDR2 reads SNEGSKA (reference sequence). After removal of 5 bases from V and 1 base from J, the junction contained 22 bases not matched to a gene. CDR3 length: 20 residues.

The chain employs TRBV7-2 and TRBJ2-2, with 8 bases lining up with TRBD1. Germline CDR1 and CDR2: SGHTA and FQGNSA. This CDR3 has 16 amino acids. Unmatched junction bases numbered 5, after V lost 5 bases and J lost 0 bases. The DNA of the CDR3 is TGTGCCAGCAGCACACCACAGGGGGCGAACACCGGGGAGCTGTTTTTT. Its protein product is CASSTPQGANTGELFF.

The chain joins TRBV6-2 or TRBV6-3 to TRBJ2-1; 7 bases match TRBD1. The CDR3 has 14 amino acids. Germline lookup yields CDR1 MNHEY and CDR2 SVGEGT. The V gene end was trimmed by 5 bases and the J gene end by 6 bases; junction bases not matched to a gene: 7. The CDR3 is CASSRIRDSNEQFF. The CDR3 DNA sequence: TGTGCCAGCAGTAGAATCCGGGACAGCAATGAGCAGTTCTTC.

The chain carries TRBV12-3 or TRBV12-4 and TRBJ2-1; D not certain. The CDR3 extends over 12 amino acids. Trimming cost V 7 bases and J 6 bases, with 10 bases left between them. CDR3 bases: TGTGCCAGCACGAAGGGCCTCAATGAGCAGTTCTTC. Its translation is CASTKGLNEQFF.

This clonotype was recorded a few times. The chain uses TRBV21-1 and TRBJ2-5; the tabulated D call, TRBD2, remains unverified against the DNA. TRBV21-1 is an annotated pseudogene. The CDR3 spans 20 residues. CDR3 residues: CASSKGGASGGPLHQETQYF. CDR3 in DNA: TGTGCCAGCAGCAAAGGCGGCGCTAGCGGGGGGCCCTTACACCAAGAGACCCAGTACTTC.

V and J are TRBV11-2 and TRBJ2-6, with 11 bases matching TRBD1. Germline assignment: CDR1 SGHAT and CDR2 FQNNGV. This CDR3 spans 19 amino acids. The trim removed 5 bases at V and 2 bases at J, leaving 11 bases unmatched. CDR3 bases: TGTGCCAGCAGCCCACGACCCGGGACAGGGGGTGCTGGGGCCAACGTCCTGACTTTC. The encoded protein is CASSPRPGTGGAGANVLTF.

The sample holds a few counts of this clonotype. The chain uses TRBV20-1 and TRBJ1-2; no clear D. Trimming took off 3 bases at V and 4 bases at J, with 12 bases between the two ends. Germline CDR1 reads DFQATT; CDR2 reads SNEGSKA (reference sequence). The CDR3 is 13 amino acids. CDR3 loop: CSASPVLPYGYTF. The DNA of the CDR3 is TGCAGTGCTAGTCCCGTCCTGCCCTATGGCTACACCTTC.

This clonotype appeared a few times. This sequence joins TRBV7-2 and TRBJ2-7; the D is unclear. V lost 4 bases and J 3 bases, leaving 19 bases between the germline ends. The CDR3 is made up of 16 amino acids. Germline CDR1 is SGHTA and CDR2 is FQGNSA. In nucleotides, the CDR3 is TGTGCCAGCAGCTCCGGACGGTTGGGCGTAGACTACGAGCAGTACTTC. This gives the protein CASSSGRLGVDYEQYF.

This chain uses TRBV28 with TRBJ1-1; TRBD1 aligns across 11 bases. The CDR3 loop spans 16 amino acids. Losses at the gene ends were 4 bases for V and 2 bases for J; bases not matched to a gene: 6. Germline V gene sequence: CDR1 MDHEN, CDR2 SYDVKM. In DNA form, the CDR3 reads TGTGCCAGCAGTTCGGACAGGGGGCGCGTCAACACTGAAGCTTTCTTT. It is translated as CASSSDRGRVNTEAFF.

The V and J genes are TRBV6-5 and TRBJ2-1; 8 bases map to TRBD2. This CDR3 is 18 amino acids long. Germline CDR1 and CDR2: MNHEY and SVGAGI. The V gene end was trimmed by 2 bases and the J gene end by 0 bases; junction bases not matched to a gene: 9. For the CDR3, the DNA is TGTGCCAGCAGTTACGCAAGCGGGGGCTATAGCTCCTACAATGAGCAGTTCTTC. It translates to CASSYASGGYSSYNEQFF.

The rearrangement links TRBV12-3 or TRBV12-4 to TRBJ1-4, with D perhaps matching TRBD1 (6 bases). The CDR3 totals 13 residues. V lost 4 bases, J lost 8 bases, and 11 bases lay in between. DNA for the CDR3: TGTGCCAGCAGTTGGGGGGCCCCCGAAAAACTGTTTTTT. It translates to CASSWGAPEKLFF.

The chain links TRBV27 to TRBJ2-7; TRBD1 is a possible D gene (7 bases). The length of the CDR3 is 17 residues. Germline-derived CDR1 and CDR2 are MNHEY and SMNVEV (reference sequence). Trimming removed 4 bases from V and 0 bases from J, with 19 bases in between. The CDR3 DNA sequence: TGTGCCAGCAGTTCCCTCGGGGGATGGGACAGCTCCTACGAGCAGTACTTC. It translates to CASSSLGGWDSSYEQYF.

This clonotype was counted a few times. The rearrangement links TRBV4-3 to TRBJ2-7; D is perhaps TRBD1 (6 bases). V was cut by 3 bases and J by 0 bases, with 18 bases left in between. CDR1 LGHNA and CDR2 YSLEER come from the germline V gene. The CDR3 has 17 amino acids. The DNA of the CDR3 is TGCGCCAGCAGCCAGAACGTAGGGGGAGAGGTCTCCTACGAGCAGTACTTC. It yields the protein CASSQNVGGEVSYEQYF.

V gene TRBV7-8 combines with J gene TRBJ2-2; D may be TRBD2 (6 bases). The germline V gene encodes CDR1 SGHVS and CDR2 FQNEAQ. Trimming pared 4 bases from V and 1 base from J, leaving 10 bases between. CDR3 length: 15 residues. CDR3 loop: CASSYYGGNTGELFF. The CDR3 coding sequence is TGTGCCAGCAGCTATTACGGGGGGAACACCGGGGAGCTGTTTTTT.

The V and J genes are TRBV30 and TRBJ2-7; TRBD1 might be the D (5 bases). This CDR3 region has 14 residues. Trimming shortened V by 0 bases and J by 4 bases, and 13 bases separated the two germline ends. Germline V lookup: CDR1 GTSNPN, CDR2 SVGIG (reference sequence). In nucleotides, the CDR3 is TGTGCCTGGAGTGTACAGGCGGTACGATACGAGCAGTACTTC. It translates to CAWSVQAVRYEQYF. The full variable domain, with the rest looked up from reference TRBV30 and TRBJ2-7, is SQTIHQWPATLVQPVGSPLSLECTVEGTSNPNLYWYRQAAGRGLQLLFYSVGIGQISSEVPQNLSASRPQDRQFILSSKKLLLSDSGFYLCAWSVQAVRYEQYFGPGTRLTVT.

In this sample, this clonotype turned up a few times. This chain uses TRBV10-3 with TRBJ2-3; TRBD2 matches at 9 bases. In germline, CDR1 is ENHRY, CDR2 SYGVKD. The CDR3 spans 15 residues. The junction had 8 bases not matched to a gene; V was cut back by 2 bases and J by 8 bases. Here the CDR3 reads CAISEVAGVFGTQYF. CDR3 nucleotides: TGTGCCATCAGTGAGGTAGCGGGGGTGTTTGGTACGCAGTATTTT.

This clonotype was detected only a few times. The V gene is TRBV5-1, the J gene TRBJ2-1; D gene ambiguous. CDR1 is SGHRS and CDR2 is YFSETQ in the germline V gene. The CDR3 spans 15 residues. Deletions cut 3 bases from V and 0 bases from J, with 10 bases between. CDR3 DNA: TGCGCCAGCAGCTCCGTAACGTACTCCTACAATGAGCAGTTCTTC. It specifies CASSSVTYSYNEQFF.

The gene calls are TRBV20-1 and TRBJ2-7; D possibly uses TRBD1 or TRBD2 (6 bases each). The ends were cut back, 2 bases at V and 7 bases at J, with 18 bases in the middle. The CDR3 has 14 amino acids. Germline lookup yields CDR1 DFQATT and CDR2 SNEGSKA (reference sequence). This chain's CDR3 is CSARRVGGAGEQYF. The CDR3, as DNA: TGCAGTGCTAGACGGGTTGGGGGCGCGGGGGAGCAGTACTTC.

The gene calls are TRBV7-3 and TRBJ2-3; D might be TRBD2 (6 bases). The V and J ends lost 0 bases and 3 bases respectively, with 13 bases between them. Per the germline V gene, CDR1 is SGHTA and CDR2 is FQGTGA. CDR3 size: 16 residues. The CDR3 nucleotides are TGTGCCAGCAGCTTAACCTCGGGAGTAAGGACAGATACGCAGTATTTT. The encoded protein is CASSLTSGVRTDTQYF. Full variable domain (rest looked up from reference TRBV7-3 and TRBJ2-3): GAGVSQTPSNKVTEKGKYVELRCDPISGHTALYWYRQSLGQGPEFLIYFQGTGAADDSGLPNDRFFAVRPEGSVSTLKIQRTERGDSAVYLCASSLTSGVRTDTQYFGPGTRLTVL.

This clonotype was counted only a few times. The CDR3 sequence is CASSFGQFWDTGELFF. CDR3 DNA: TGTGCCAGCAGTTTCGGACAGTTTTGGGACACCGGGGAGCTGTTTTTT. The chain combines TRBV12-3 or TRBV12-4 with TRBJ2-2, with D perhaps matching TRBD1 (6 bases). The V and J ends lost 3 bases and 3 bases respectively, with 14 bases between them. This CDR3 comprises 16 residues.

This clonotype showed up many times. A much bigger clone sits one base away, suggesting this may be a read error. The genes are TRBV5-1 and TRBJ2-7, with D perhaps TRBD2 (6 bases). The CDR3 length is 13 residues. Per the germline V gene, CDR1 is SGHRS and CDR2 is YFSETQ. As DNA, the CDR3 is TGTGCCAGCAGCTTAGCGGAGGGCTACGAGCAGTACTTC. This translates into CASSLAEGYEQYF.

This clonotype has ten or more counts. V and J are TRBV12-3 or TRBV12-4 and TRBJ1-2; D ambiguous. The length of the CDR3 is 14 residues. The germline V and J ends were trimmed by 6 bases and 6 bases, with 17 bases remaining between them. This CDR3 is CASREAAETDGYTF. The CDR3 DNA is TGTGCCAGCAGAGAGGCAGCCGAGACGGATGGCTACACCTTC.

The chain has TRBV20-1 and TRBJ2-1; TRBD1 matches 9 bases. The trim removed 6 bases at V and 0 bases at J, leaving 18 bases unmatched. CDR1 and CDR2 from the germline V gene are DFQATT and SNEGSKA (reference sequence). This CDR3 comprises 19 residues. The DNA of the CDR3 is TGCAGTGCATATCCGGGACAGGGCAATACCCGTGCCTCCTACAATGAGCAGTTCTTC. The encoded protein is CSAYPGQGNTRASYNEQFF.

This clonotype was recorded a few times. This chain connects TRBV20-1 to TRBJ2-7, with a possible D match to TRBD1 (5 bases). The germline V and J ends were trimmed by 1 base and 2 bases, with 12 bases remaining between them. Looked up from germline, CDR1 is DFQATT and CDR2 is SNEGSKA (reference sequence). The CDR3 extends over 14 amino acids. The chain's CDR3 is CSARGGSWTYEQYF. For the CDR3, the DNA is TGCAGTGCTAGAGGGGGCAGCTGGACCTACGAGCAGTACTTC.

The CDR3 loop reads CASSLIHGETQYF. CDR3 DNA: TGTGCCAGCAGCTTAATACACGGGGAGACCCAGTACTTC. The chain combines TRBV7-3 with TRBJ2-5; D ambiguous. Germline lookup yields CDR1 SGHTA and CDR2 FQGTGA. The CDR3 length is 13 residues. Trimming removed 1 base from V and 5 bases from J, with 8 bases in between.